This T cell receptor beta chain was captured by sequencing in a study of monozygotic twins with inflammatory bowel disease. Incorporation of UMIs carrying a 6-nucleotide sample barcode was performed by template switching. No DNA is given; TCRdb re-called the 5' RACE reads and lists each CDR3 protein once. Here the sample table reports around 400,000 distinct CDR3 sequences. The CDR3 runs 16 residues. Regarding the study as a whole: People with IBD had fewer clonotypes in common with others than healthy twins did, especially with disease activity. Among IBD patients, TCRbeta diversity (inverse Simpson) was lower than in healthy co-twins.

To note about this clonotype: Its antigen is unidentified.

The receptor was isolated from a human donor with ulcerative colitis or Crohn's disease, or a healthy co-twin of an affected twin (not recorded which). The chain couples TRBV12-3 or TRBV12-4 to TRBJ1-6; TCRdb's D call of TRBD1 is untestable without DNA. Input material: blood. CDR3 in amino acids: CASTTPGTGSNSPLHF.